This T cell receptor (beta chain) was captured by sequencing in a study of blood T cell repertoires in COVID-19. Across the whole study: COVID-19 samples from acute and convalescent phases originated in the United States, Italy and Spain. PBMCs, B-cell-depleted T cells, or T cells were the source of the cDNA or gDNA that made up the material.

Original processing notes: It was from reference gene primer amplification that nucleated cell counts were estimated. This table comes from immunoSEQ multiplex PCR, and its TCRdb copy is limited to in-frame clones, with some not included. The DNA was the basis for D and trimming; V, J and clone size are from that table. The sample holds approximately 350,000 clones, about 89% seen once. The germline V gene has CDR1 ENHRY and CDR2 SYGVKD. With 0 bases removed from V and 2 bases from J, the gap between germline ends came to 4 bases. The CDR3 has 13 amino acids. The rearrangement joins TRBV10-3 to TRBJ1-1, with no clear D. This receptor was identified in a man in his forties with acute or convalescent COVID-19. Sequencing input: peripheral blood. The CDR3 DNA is TGTGCCATCAGTGAGTCGCGAAACACTGAAGCTTTCTTT. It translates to CAISESRNTEAFF.